This entry is about one T cell receptor (beta chain). The data are from a study of blood T cell repertoires in COVID-19. Study information: Both acute and convalescent COVID-19 samples were obtained from the United States, Italy and Spain.

Study processing details: Estimated nucleated cell counts came from reference gene primer amplification. Libraries were prepared by immunoSEQ multiplex PCR; TCRdb keeps only in-frame clonotypes and omits some of them. The D gene and trimming were derived from the DNA, and the V and J assignments and clone size from that table. The sample yields some 200,000 clones, roughly 76% seen once. Germline values: CDR1 PRHDT, CDR2 FYEKMQ (reference sequence). The CDR3 consists of 14 residues. Trimming took off 0 bases at V and 4 bases at J, with 7 bases between the two ends. The chain has TRBV13 and TRBJ1-5, with D possibly matching TRBD1 (6 bases). This clonotype originated in a middle-aged woman with COVID-19, enrolled during active disease. The material sequenced was peripheral blood. DNA for the CDR3: TGTGCCAGCAGCTTAGGTCAGGGGAATCAGCCCCAGCATTTT. The encoded protein is CASSLGQGNQPQHF.